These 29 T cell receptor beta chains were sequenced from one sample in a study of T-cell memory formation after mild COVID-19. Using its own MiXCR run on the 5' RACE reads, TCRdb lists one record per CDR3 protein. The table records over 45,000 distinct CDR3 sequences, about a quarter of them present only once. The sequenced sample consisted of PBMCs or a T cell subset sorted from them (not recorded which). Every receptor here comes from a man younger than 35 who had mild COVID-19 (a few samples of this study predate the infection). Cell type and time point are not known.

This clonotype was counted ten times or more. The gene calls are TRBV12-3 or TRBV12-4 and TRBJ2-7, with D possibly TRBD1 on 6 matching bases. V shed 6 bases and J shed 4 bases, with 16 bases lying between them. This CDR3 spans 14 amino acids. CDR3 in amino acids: CASRITGNRYEQYF. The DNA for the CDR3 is TGTGCCAGCAGAATAACAGGGAATAGGTACGAGCAGTACTTC.

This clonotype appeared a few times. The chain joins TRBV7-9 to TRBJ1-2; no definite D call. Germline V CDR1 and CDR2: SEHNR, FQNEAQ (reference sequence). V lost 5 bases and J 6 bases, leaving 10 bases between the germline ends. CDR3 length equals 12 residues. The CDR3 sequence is CASSRARDGYTF. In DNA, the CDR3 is TGTGCCAGCAGCAGGGCTCGGGATGGCTACACCTTC.

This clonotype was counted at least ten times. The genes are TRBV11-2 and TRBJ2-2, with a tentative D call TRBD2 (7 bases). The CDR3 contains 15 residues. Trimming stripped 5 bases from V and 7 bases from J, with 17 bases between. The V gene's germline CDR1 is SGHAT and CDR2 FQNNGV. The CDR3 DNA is TGTGCCAGCAGCCCCGGGCGGGGGCAGGGCGGGGAGCTGTTTTTT. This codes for CASSPGRGQGGELFF.

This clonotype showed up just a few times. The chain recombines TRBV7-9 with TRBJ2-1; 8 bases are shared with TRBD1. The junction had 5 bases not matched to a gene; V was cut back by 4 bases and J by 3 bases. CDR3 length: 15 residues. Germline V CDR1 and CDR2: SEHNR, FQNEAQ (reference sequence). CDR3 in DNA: TGTGCCAGCAGCTCCTCAGGGGGCCTCTACAATGAGCAGTTCTTC. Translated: CASSSSGGLYNEQFF. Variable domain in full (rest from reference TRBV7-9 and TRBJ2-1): DTGVSQNPRHKITKRGQNVTFRCDPISEHNRLYWYRQTLGQGPEFLTYFQNEAQLEKSRLLSDRFSAERPKGSFSTLEIQRTEQGDSAMYLCASSSSGGLYNEQFFGPGTRLTVL.

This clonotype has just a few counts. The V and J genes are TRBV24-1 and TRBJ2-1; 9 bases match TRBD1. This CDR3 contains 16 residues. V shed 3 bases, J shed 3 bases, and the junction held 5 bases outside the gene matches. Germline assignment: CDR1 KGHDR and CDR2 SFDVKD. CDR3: CATSDPRTGDYNEQFF. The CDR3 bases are TGTGCCACCAGTGATCCCCGGACAGGGGACTACAATGAGCAGTTCTTC.

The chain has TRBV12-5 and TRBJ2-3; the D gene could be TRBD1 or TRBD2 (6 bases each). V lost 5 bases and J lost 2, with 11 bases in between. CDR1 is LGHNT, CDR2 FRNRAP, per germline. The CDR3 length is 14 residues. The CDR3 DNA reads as TGTGCTAGTGGTCCGCGGGACACCACAGATACGCAGTATTTT. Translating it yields CASGPRDTTDTQYF. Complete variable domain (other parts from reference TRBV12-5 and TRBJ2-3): DARVTQTPRHKVTEMGQEVTMRCQPILGHNTVFWYRQTMMQGLELLAYFRNRAPLDDSGMPKDRFSAEMPDATLATLKIQPSEPRDSAVYFCASGPRDTTDTQYFGPGTRLTVL.

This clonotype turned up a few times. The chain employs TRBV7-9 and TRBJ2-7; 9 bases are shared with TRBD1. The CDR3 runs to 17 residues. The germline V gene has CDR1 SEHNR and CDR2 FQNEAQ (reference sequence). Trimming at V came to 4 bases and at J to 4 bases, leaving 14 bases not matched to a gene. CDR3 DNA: TGTGCCAGCAGCTCCTCCGGGACAGGGAAGGGGGATTACGAGCAGTACTTC. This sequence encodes CASSSSGTGKGDYEQYF. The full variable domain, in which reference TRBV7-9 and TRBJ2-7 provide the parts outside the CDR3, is DTGVSQNPRHKITKRGQNVTFRCDPISEHNRLYWYRQTLGQGPEFLTYFQNEAQLEKSRLLSDRFSAERPKGSFSTLEIQRTEQGDSAMYLCASSSSGTGKGDYEQYFGPGTRLTVT.

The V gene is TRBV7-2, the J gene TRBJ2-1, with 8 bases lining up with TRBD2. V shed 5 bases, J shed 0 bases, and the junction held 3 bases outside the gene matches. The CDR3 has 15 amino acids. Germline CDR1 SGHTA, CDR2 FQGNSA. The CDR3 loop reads CASSARGGSYNEQFF. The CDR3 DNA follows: TGTGCCAGCAGCGCACGGGGGGGCTCCTACAATGAGCAGTTCTTC.

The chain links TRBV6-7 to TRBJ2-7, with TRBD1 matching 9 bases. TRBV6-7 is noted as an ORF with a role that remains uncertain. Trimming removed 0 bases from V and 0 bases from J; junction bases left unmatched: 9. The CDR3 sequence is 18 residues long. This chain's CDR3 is CASSYSIRDRVSSYEQYF. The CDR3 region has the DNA TGTGCCAGCAGTTACTCGATCCGGGACAGGGTTAGCTCCTACGAGCAGTACTTC.

For the CDR3, the DNA is TGTGCCAGCAGTGAACCGGGACAGGACCAGCCCCAGCATTTT. Amino acids: CASSEPGQDQPQHF. This chain joins TRBV2 and TRBJ1-5; 8 nucleotides agree with TRBD1. The germline V gene encodes CDR1 SNHLY and CDR2 FYNNEI. This CDR3 spans 14 amino acids. Losses at the gene ends were 2 bases for V and 7 bases for J; bases not matched to a gene: 4.

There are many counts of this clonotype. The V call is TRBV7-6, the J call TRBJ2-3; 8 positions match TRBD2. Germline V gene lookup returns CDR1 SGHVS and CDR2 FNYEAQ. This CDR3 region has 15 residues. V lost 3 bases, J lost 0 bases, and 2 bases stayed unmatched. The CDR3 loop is CASSFSGGSTDTQYF. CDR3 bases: TGTGCCAGCAGCTTTTCGGGGGGGAGCACAGATACGCAGTATTTT.

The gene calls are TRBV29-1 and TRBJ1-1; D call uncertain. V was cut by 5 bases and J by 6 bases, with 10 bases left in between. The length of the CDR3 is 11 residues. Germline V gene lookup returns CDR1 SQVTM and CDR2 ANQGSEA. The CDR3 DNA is TGCAGCGTTCAATCGGGGTCTGAAGCTTTCTTT. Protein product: CSVQSGSEAFF.

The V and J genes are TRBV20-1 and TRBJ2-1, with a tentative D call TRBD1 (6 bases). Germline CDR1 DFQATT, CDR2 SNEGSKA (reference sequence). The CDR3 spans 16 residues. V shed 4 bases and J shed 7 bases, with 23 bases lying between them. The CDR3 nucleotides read TGCAGTGCTACCCGAAGCCAGGGGCTTCTTAGGAATGAGCAGTTCTTC. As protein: CSATRSQGLLRNEQFF.

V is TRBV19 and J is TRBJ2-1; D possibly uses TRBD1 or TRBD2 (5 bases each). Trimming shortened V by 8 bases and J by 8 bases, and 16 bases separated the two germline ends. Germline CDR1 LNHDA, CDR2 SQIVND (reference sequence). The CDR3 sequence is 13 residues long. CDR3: CASWDGPGDEQFF. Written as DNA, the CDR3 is TGTGCCAGTTGGGACGGACCTGGTGATGAGCAGTTCTTC.

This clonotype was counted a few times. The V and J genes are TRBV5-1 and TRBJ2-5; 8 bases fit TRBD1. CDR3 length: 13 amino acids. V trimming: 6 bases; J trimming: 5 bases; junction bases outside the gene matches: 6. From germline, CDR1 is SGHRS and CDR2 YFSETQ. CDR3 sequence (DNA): TGCGCCAGCACGTGGACAGGGACCGAGACCCAGTACTTC. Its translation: CASTWTGTETQYF.

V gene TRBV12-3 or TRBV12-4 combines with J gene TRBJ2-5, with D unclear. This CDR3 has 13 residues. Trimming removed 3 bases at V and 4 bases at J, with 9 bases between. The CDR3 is CASSFKPTETQYF. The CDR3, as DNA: TGTGCCAGCAGTTTTAAACCTACAGAGACCCAGTACTTC.

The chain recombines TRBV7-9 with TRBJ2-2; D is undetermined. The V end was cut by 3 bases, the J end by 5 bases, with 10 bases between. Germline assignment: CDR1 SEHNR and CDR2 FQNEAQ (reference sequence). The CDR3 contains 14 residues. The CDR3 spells CASSFAGLTGELFF. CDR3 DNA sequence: TGTGCCAGCAGCTTTGCCGGGTTGACCGGGGAGCTGTTTTTT.

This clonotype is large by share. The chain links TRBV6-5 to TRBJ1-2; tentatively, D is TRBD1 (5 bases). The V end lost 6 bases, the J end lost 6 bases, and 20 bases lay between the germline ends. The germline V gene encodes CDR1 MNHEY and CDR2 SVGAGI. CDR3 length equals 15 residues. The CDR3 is CASSLYTGTPNGYTF. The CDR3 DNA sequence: TGTGCCAGCAGCCTATACACCGGGACCCCTAATGGCTACACCTTC.

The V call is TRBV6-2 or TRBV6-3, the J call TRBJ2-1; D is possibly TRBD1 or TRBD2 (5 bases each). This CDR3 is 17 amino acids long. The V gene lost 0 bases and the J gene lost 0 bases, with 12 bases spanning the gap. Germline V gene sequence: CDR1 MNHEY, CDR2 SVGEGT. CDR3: CASSYSIGDPSYNEQFF. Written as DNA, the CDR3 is TGTGCCAGCAGTTACTCGATCGGGGACCCCTCCTACAATGAGCAGTTCTTC.

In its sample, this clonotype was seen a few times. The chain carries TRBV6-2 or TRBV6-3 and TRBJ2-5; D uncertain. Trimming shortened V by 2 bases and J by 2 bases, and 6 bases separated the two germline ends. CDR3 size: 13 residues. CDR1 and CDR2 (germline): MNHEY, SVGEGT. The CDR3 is CASSYREQETQYF. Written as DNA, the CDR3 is TGTGCCAGCAGTTACAGGGAACAAGAGACCCAGTACTTC.

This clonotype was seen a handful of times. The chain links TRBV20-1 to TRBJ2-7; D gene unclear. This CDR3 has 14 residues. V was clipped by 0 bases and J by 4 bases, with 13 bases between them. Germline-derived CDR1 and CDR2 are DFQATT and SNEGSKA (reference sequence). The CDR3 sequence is CSAREEASKYEQYV. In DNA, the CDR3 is TGCAGTGCTAGAGAGGAAGCTAGTAAATACGAGCAGTACGTC.

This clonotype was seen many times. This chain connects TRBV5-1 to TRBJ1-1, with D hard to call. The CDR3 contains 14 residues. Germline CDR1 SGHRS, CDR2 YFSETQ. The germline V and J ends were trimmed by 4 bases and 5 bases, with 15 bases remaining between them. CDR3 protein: CASSPRDTLTEAFF. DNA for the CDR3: TGCGCCAGCAGCCCTCGAGACACCCTGACTGAAGCTTTCTTT.

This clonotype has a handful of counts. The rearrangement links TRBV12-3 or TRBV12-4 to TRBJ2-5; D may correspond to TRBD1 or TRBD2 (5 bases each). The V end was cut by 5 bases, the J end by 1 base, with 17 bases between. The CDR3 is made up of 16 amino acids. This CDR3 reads CASSHNPGRTQETQYF. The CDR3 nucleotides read TGTGCCAGCAGTCATAATCCGGGACGCACCCAAGAGACCCAGTACTTC.

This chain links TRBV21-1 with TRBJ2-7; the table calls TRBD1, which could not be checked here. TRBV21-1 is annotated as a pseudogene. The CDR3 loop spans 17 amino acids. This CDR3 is CASSKIAGLRSPYEQYV. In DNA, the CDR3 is TGTGCCAGCAGCAAAATTGCGGGGCTTCGATCCCCCTACGAGCAGTACGTC.

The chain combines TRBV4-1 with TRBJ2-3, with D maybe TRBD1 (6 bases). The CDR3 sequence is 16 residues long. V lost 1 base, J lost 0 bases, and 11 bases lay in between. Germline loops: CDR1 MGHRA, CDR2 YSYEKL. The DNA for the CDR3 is TGCGCCAGCAGCCAAGGCGACAGGCTTAGCACAGATACGCAGTATTTT. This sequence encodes CASSQGDRLSTDTQYF.

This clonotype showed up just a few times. CDR3: CASSLWGDNSPLHF. The CDR3 bases are TGCGCCAGCAGCTTGTGGGGGGATAATTCACCCCTCCACTTT. The rearrangement joins TRBV5-1 to TRBJ1-6, with D possibly matching TRBD1 (5 bases). This CDR3 has 14 residues. Germline V gives CDR1 SGHRS, CDR2 YFSETQ. V was pared by 1 base and J by 5 bases, with 7 bases between.

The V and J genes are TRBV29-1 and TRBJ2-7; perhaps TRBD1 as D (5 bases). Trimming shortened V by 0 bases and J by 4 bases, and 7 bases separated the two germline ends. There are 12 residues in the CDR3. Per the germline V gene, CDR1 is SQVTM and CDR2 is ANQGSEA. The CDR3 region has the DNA TGCAGCGTTGAAGACAGGGTTTACGAGCAGTACTTC. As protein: CSVEDRVYEQYF.

CDR3 sequence reads: CASTSGPRDTQYF. The CDR3, as DNA: TGTGCCAGCACCTCCGGACCGCGGGATACGCAGTATTTT. This chain links TRBV27 with TRBJ2-3, with D uncertain. In germline, CDR1 is MNHEY, CDR2 SMNVEV (reference sequence). Deletions cut 7 bases from V and 6 bases from J, with 14 bases between. The CDR3 is 13 residues long.

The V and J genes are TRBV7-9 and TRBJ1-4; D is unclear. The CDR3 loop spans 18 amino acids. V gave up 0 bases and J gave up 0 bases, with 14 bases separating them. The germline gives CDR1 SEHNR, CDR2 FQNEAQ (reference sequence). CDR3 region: CASSLARGEAATNEKLFF. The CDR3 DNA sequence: TGTGCCAGCAGCTTAGCGCGCGGGGAGGCCGCAACTAATGAAAAACTGTTTTTT.